This T cell receptor beta chain was captured by sequencing in a study of blood T cell repertoires in COVID-19. Looking at the study overall: Some COVID-19 samples were acute and others convalescent; all came from the United States, Italy and Spain. T cells, B-cell-depleted T cells, or PBMCs provided the cDNA or gDNA that served as material.

The V and J ends lost 2 bases and 6 bases, in that order; junction bases with no gene match: 3. The CDR3 length is 15 residues. Germline V gene lookup returns CDR1 KGHSH and CDR2 LQKENI. As processed by the authors: Counts of nucleated cells, estimated from reference gene primer amplification, were obtained. The protocol was immunoSEQ multiplex PCR, while the TCRdb copy is restricted to in-frame clones and leaves out a portion. The D gene and trimming were derived from the DNA, and the V and J assignments and clone size from that table. Of fewer than 150,000 clones listed, just over 75% are singletons.

The receptor's source is a human donor in a cohort sampled during active COVID-19. This chain joins TRBV18 and TRBJ1-5, with 11 bases lining up with TRBD1. What was sequenced was peripheral blood. The CDR3 coding sequence is TGTGCCAGCTCACCAGGGACAGGGGGTGGTCAGCCCCAGCATTTT. As protein: CASSPGTGGGQPQHF.